This T cell receptor (beta chain) originates from a study of siplizumab effects on memory and regulatory T cells. The repertoire was sequenced with immunoSEQ multiplex PCR; TCRdb's copy has only in-frame clones and lacks some. This sample has roughly 26,000 clones, with 84% found just once. V was trimmed by 4 bases and J by 0 bases, leaving 13 bases between them. There are 15 residues in the CDR3. CDR1 is MGHRA and CDR2 is YSYEKL in the germline V gene. Whole-study findings and limits: The naive T cell population seemed more diverse than memory cells and seemed a major contributor to the alloresponse.

About this clone itself: No antigen is known for it.

The receptor's source is a human donor in good health. Sample: memory CD4+ T cells sorted from blood. The chain employs TRBV4-1 and TRBJ2-7, with D unresolved. CDR3 nucleotides: TGCGCCAGCAGCCGGGCTACACAGAGCTCCTACGAGCAGTACTTC. Translation: CASSRATQSSYEQYF.